Below are 4 T cell receptor beta chains sequenced from a single sample in a study of blood T cell repertoires in COVID-19. TCRdb keeps only in-frame clones here, not all; method: immunoSEQ multiplex PCR. The sample lists 650,000 to 800,000 clones, approximately 90% seen once, with roughly 0.25% in the top ten. Input material: peripheral blood. These receptors originate from a woman aged 18-29 years with acute or convalescent COVID-19.

The genes are TRBV6-4 and TRBJ2-3, with 10 bases fitting TRBD2. Germline values: CDR1 MRHNA, CDR2 SNTAGT. The V gene end was trimmed by 5 bases and the J gene end by 1 base; junction bases not matched to a gene: 6. This CDR3 region has 16 residues. CDR3 sequence: CASSTSGGAGTDTQYF. In DNA form, the CDR3 reads TGTGCCAGCAGTACCAGCGGGGGGGCGGGCACAGATACGCAGTATTTT.

The chain couples TRBV14 to TRBJ2-7; D might be TRBD1 (6 bases). V lost 4 bases and J lost 4, with 14 bases in between. CDR3 length: 14 amino acids. The germline CDR1 and CDR2 sequences are SGHDN and FVKESK. CDR3 amino acids: CASSPTGWGYEQYF. CDR3 in DNA: TGTGCCAGCAGCCCTACAGGGTGGGGATACGAGCAGTACTTC. Filled out from reference TRBV14 and TRBJ2-7, the complete variable domain reads EAGVTQFPSHSVIEKGQTVTLRCDPISGHDNLYWYRRVMGKEIKFLLHFVKESKQDESGMPNNRFLAERTGGTYSTLKVQPAELEDSGVYFCASSPTGWGYEQYFGPGTRLTVT.

V and J are TRBV7-2 and TRBJ1-2, with D possibly TRBD1 on 6 matching bases. V was clipped by 6 bases and J by 3 bases, with 20 bases between them. The V gene's germline CDR1 is SGHTA and CDR2 FQGNSA. This CDR3 contains 16 residues. The DNA for the CDR3 is TGTGCCAGCAGACAGACCCTGGGGGCAGGGCACTATGGCTACACCTTC. It specifies CASRQTLGAGHYGYTF. Together with reference TRBV7-2 and TRBJ1-2, the CDR3 gives the full variable domain: GAGVSQSPSNKVTEKGKDVELRCDPISGHTALYWYRQSLGQGLEFLIYFQGNSAPDKSGLPSDRFSAERTGGSVSTLTIQRTQQEDSAVYLCASRQTLGAGHYGYTFGSGTRLTVV.

This sequence joins TRBV4-2 and TRBJ2-1; 8 nucleotides agree with TRBD2. This CDR3 contains 15 residues. Per germline, CDR1 LGHNA and CDR2 YNFKEQ. V lost 0 bases and J lost 8; bases outside the gene matches: 6. CDR3 nucleotide sequence: TGTGCCAGCAGCCAAGATCGGGGGGGCAGAGATGAGCAGTTCTTC. As protein: CASSQDRGGRDEQFF.